The rows below give T cell receptor beta chains drawn from one sample of a study of a mutant IDH1 vaccine in newly diagnosed glioma. Using immunoSEQ multiplex PCR, the repertoire was profiled, and TCRdb retains in-frame clones only, with some absent. The table records about 110,000 clones, about nine tenths of them present only once. For these receptors, no antigen is known. Here the sequenced sample was PBMCs, taken from a glioma patient whose treatment included an IDH1 peptide vaccine. Every receptor here comes from a woman aged 45-60 years with glioma. The CDR3 runs from the conserved cysteine through the conserved F or W. A D gene is named only where the DNA matches it firmly. Expanded clones are given a class, and other clones once, few, many or no size at all.

cdr3_nt cdr3_aa v_call clone_size d_call j_call
TGCGCCAGCAGCCAAGCTAGCGGGAGAGGAACAGATACGCAGTATTTT CASSQASGRGTDTQYF TRBV4-1 NA TRBD2 TRBJ2-3
TGCGCCAGCAGCTTCGGACAGGGCTATGGCTACACCTTC CASSFGQGYGYTF TRBV5-1 NA TRBD1 TRBJ1-2
TGTGCCAGCAGCTCCCGACAGTCTAATTCACCCCTCCACTTT CASSSRQSNSPLHF TRBV5-6 once NA TRBJ1-6
TGTGCCAGCAGTTTATCAGTCCGGGATACGCAGTATTTT CASSLSVRDTQYF TRBV27 NA NA TRBJ2-3
TGTGCCAGCAGCGTAGGTCAGGGGTTCTTGAAGGCCGGTCCCTCTACTGAGCAGTTCTTC CASSVGQGFLKAGPSTEQFF TRBV9 NA NA TRBJ2-1
TGTGCCAGCAGCCCTAGCTGGGGGGCACGGGCGGAGAACACCATATATTTT CASSPSWGARAENTIYF TRBV9 NA NA TRBJ1-3
TGTGCCTGGAACTCAGGGGGGACCTACGAGCAGTACTTC CAWNSGGTYEQYF TRBV30 NA NA TRBJ2-7
TGTGCCAGCAGCCCCTACCGACAGGGGTCCTACAATGAGCAGTTCTTC CASSPYRQGSYNEQFF TRBV7-8 NA TRBD1 TRBJ2-1
TGTGCCATCAACACACTAGCGGGAGGGCCCCACGAGCAGTACTTC CAINTLAGGPHEQYF TRBV10-3 NA TRBD2 TRBJ2-7
TGCGCCAGCAGTGGACAGGGGATTCACACTGAAGCTTTCTTT CASSGQGIHTEAFF TRBV10-2 few TRBD1 TRBJ1-1
TGTGCCAGCAGCTCGGGGGCGGGGGGTCCGATTGAAGCTTTCTTT CASSSGAGGPIEAFF TRBV5-4 NA NA TRBJ1-1
TGTGCCAGCAGCTCTATATCACAGGGAAATTACTACGAGCAGTACTTC CASSSISQGNYYEQYF TRBV13 NA NA TRBJ2-7
TGTGCCAGCAGTTACGGCTACCAAGAGACCCAGTACTTC CASSYGYQETQYF TRBV6-6 NA NA TRBJ2-5
TGCAGTGCTGAGTGGGGAGCAGAGCAGTACTTC CSAEWGAEQYF TRBV20-1 NA NA TRBJ2-7
TGTGCCAGCAGCTATCAACTGAATCAGCCCCAGCATTTT CASSYQLNQPQHF TRBV28 NA NA TRBJ1-5
TGCGCCAGCAGCCTAGGGGGCACCATGAACACTGAAGCTTTCTTT CASSLGGTMNTEAFF TRBV4-1 few TRBD1 TRBJ1-1
TGTGCCAGCAGCTTGCCAGGAGCCGATGGCTACACCTTC CASSLPGADGYTF TRBV5-4 NA NA TRBJ1-2
TGTGCCAGCAGCGTAGGCGGATCTGGGGCCAACGTCCTGACTTTC CASSVGGSGANVLTF TRBV9 NA NA TRBJ2-6
TGTGCCAGCAGTTGGGACAGCTGGTATTCACCCCTCCACTTT CASSWDSWYSPLHF TRBV9 few TRBD1 TRBJ1-6
TGTGCCAGCAGTTGGACAGATAGGACCCAGTACTTC CASSWTDRTQYF TRBV28 NA NA TRBJ2-5
TGTGCCAGCAGCACCTACTACAATGAGCAGTTCTTC CASSTYYNEQFF TRBV6-6 NA NA TRBJ2-1
TGTGCCAGCCGACGGAACGTCTACGAGCAGTACTTC CASRRNVYEQYF TRBV28 NA NA TRBJ2-7
TGCGCCAGCAGCTTGCTCGCAGATACGCAGTATTTT CASSLLADTQYF TRBV5-1 NA NA TRBJ2-3
TGTGCCAGCAGCGTAGGCGGGGCCGATTCACCCCTCCACTTT CASSVGGADSPLHF TRBV9 few NA TRBJ1-6
TGTGCCAGCAGCAGAACCGGGACGCCAAATCAGCCCCAGCATTTT CASSRTGTPNQPQHF TRBV28 NA NA TRBJ1-5
TGTGCCAGCAGCCCGTACGTTGCGGCCAACGTCCTGACTTTC CASSPYVAANVLTF TRBV7-8 NA NA TRBJ2-6
TGTGCCAGCAGCCCTAGCTATTTAGGGGGAGGAGAGACCCAGTACTTC CASSPSYLGGGETQYF TRBV9 NA NA TRBJ2-5
TGCAGTGTTCCGACACCTTCTAACTATGGCTACACCTTC CSVPTPSNYGYTF TRBV29-1 few NA TRBJ1-2
TGCGCCAGCAGCCGCGGACAGGGAGCAGATACGCAGTATTTT CASSRGQGADTQYF TRBV4-1 NA TRBD1 TRBJ2-3
TGTGCCAGCAGTTTATCCAGACTCAATCAGCCCCAGCATTTT CASSLSRLNQPQHF TRBV27 NA NA TRBJ1-5
TGTGCCAGCAGCCCTCCCCCCCTAGCGGGAGACTACAATGAGCAGTTCTTC CASSPPPLAGDYNEQFF TRBV5-4 NA TRBD2 TRBJ2-1
TGTGCCAGCAGAACGGACACCGAACTTAACTATGGCTACACCTTC CASRTDTELNYGYTF TRBV6-5 NA NA TRBJ1-2
TGTGCCAGCAGCCTCCCTGGGACAGGACTAAACTATGGCTACACCTTC CASSLPGTGLNYGYTF TRBV7-8 NA TRBD1 TRBJ1-2
TGTGCCAGCATTCCGGACCCTGGGAGCGAGCAGTACTTC CASIPDPGSEQYF TRBV2 NA NA TRBJ2-7
TGTGCCAGCAGCCCGGGGGCGGGAGGATACAATGAGCAGTTCTTC CASSPGAGGYNEQFF TRBV5-4 few TRBD2 TRBJ2-1
TGTGCCATCAGTGATACGGGGGTCGGGGCCAACGTCCTGACTTTC CAISDTGVGANVLTF TRBV10-3 NA NA TRBJ2-6
TGTGCCAGTAGTATAGGTGGACAAAAAAACTACGAGCAGTACTTC CASSIGGQKNYEQYF TRBV19 NA NA TRBJ2-7
TGTGCCAGCAGCTTATGGCAGGGGCAAGAGACCCAGTACTTC CASSLWQGQETQYF TRBV7-6 NA NA TRBJ2-5
TGTGCCAGCAGCTTAAGGGCGGGGCGGAATACAGATACGCAGTATTTT CASSLRAGRNTDTQYF TRBV7-3 NA NA TRBJ2-3
TGCGCCAGCAGCTTGGGACCTGCGGTGGCTAATGAAAAACTGTTTTTT CASSLGPAVANEKLFF TRBV5-1 once NA TRBJ1-4
TGTGCCTGGAGACGGCCGCCGTCTGGAAACACCATATATTTT CAWRRPPSGNTIYF TRBV30 NA NA TRBJ1-3
TGTGCCAGCAGTCCTCCCAATGAAGAGACCCAGTACTTC CASSPPNEETQYF TRBV28 NA NA TRBJ2-5
TGCGCCAGCGGGGGGGGACCGAGCTCCTACGAGCAGTACTTC CASGGGPSSYEQYF TRBV5-1 NA TRBD2 TRBJ2-7
TGTGCCAGCAGTGAATTGGTGACTAGCGGGAGCACAGATACGCAGTATTTT CASSELVTSGSTDTQYF TRBV25-1 NA TRBD2 TRBJ2-3
TGTGCCAGCAGCCCTGGGACAGACAACAATCAGCCCCAGCATTTT CASSPGTDNNQPQHF TRBV7-6 NA TRBD1 TRBJ1-5
TGTGCCAGCAGCTTAGTGAGACAGGGGGACACTGAAGCTTTCTTT CASSLVRQGDTEAFF TRBV13 NA TRBD1 TRBJ1-1
TGTGCCAGCAGCTCGCCCTCCCGAGGGACTAGCGGGAGGGCGAGCTACGAGCAGTACTTC CASSSPSRGTSGRASYEQYF TRBV7-8 NA TRBD2 TRBJ2-7